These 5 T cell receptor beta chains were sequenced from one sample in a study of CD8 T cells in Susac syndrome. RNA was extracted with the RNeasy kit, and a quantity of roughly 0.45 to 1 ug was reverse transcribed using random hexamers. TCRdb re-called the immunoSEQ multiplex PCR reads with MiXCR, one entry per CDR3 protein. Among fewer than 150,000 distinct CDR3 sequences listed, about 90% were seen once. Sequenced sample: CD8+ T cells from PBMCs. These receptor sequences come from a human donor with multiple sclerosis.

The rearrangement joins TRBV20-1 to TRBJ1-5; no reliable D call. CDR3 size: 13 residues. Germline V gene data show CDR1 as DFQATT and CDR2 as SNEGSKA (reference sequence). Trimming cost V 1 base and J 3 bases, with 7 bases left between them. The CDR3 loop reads CSARVAVNQPQHF. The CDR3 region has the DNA TGCAGTGCTAGAGTCGCAGTCAATCAGCCCCAGCATTTT.

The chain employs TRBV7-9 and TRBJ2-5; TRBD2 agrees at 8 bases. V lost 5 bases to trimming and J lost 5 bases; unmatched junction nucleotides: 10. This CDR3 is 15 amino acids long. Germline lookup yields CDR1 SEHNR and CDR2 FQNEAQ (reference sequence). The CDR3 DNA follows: TGTGCCAGCAGCCGCGTTCGGGAGGGCCGGGAGACCCAGTACTTC. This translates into CASSRVREGRETQYF.

CDR3 nucleotide sequence: TGTGCCAGCAGCTTATCCGAGGGCGCAGCTTTCTTT. This encodes CASSLSEGAAFF. The chain couples TRBV13 to TRBJ1-1; no clear D. The CDR3 has 12 residues. The V end was cut by 2 bases, the J end by 10 bases, with 11 bases between. The germline CDR1 and CDR2 sequences are PRHDT and FYEKMQ (reference sequence).

CDR3 sequence: CATSGGQSYNEQFF. Written as DNA, the CDR3 is TGTGCCACCAGCGGTGGACAGAGCTACAATGAGCAGTTCTTC. The chain couples TRBV15 to TRBJ2-1, with D possibly being TRBD1 (6 bases). This CDR3 contains 14 residues. Trimming took off 5 bases at V and 3 bases at J, with 11 bases between the two ends. Germline V gene data show CDR1 as LNHNV and CDR2 as YYDKDF (reference sequence).

The CDR3 reads CASSQDAGVGANVLTF. The CDR3 coding sequence is TGTGCCAGCAGTCAGGACGCCGGGGTGGGGGCCAACGTCCTGACTTTC. This chain joins TRBV28 and TRBJ2-6, with D possibly matching TRBD2 (5 bases). The V end lost 5 bases, the J end lost 4 bases, and 15 bases lay between the germline ends. CDR1 and CDR2 (germline): MDHEN, SYDVKM. CDR3 length equals 16 residues. Full variable domain (rest looked up from reference TRBV28 and TRBJ2-6): DVKVTQSSRYLVKRTGEKVFLECVQDMDHENMFWYRQDPGLGLRLIYFSYDVKMKEKGDIPEGYSVSREKKERFSLILESASTNQTSMYLCASSQDAGVGANVLTFGAGSRLTVL.